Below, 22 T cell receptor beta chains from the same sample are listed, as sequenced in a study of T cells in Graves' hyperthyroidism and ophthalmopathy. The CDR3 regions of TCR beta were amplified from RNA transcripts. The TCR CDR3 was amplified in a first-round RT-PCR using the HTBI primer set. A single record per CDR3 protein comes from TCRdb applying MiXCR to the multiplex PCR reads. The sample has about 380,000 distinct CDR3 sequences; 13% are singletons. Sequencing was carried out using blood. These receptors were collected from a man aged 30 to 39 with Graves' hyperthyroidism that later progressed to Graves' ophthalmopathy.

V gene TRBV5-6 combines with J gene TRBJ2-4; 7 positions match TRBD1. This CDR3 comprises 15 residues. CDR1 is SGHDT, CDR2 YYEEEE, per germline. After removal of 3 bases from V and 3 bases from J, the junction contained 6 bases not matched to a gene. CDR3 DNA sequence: TGTGCCAGCAGCTCGACAGGGAATGGCAAAAACATTCAGTACTTC. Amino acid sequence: CASSSTGNGKNIQYF.

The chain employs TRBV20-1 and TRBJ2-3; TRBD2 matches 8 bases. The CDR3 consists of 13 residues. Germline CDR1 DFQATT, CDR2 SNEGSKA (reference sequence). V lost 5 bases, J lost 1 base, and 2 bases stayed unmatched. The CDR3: CSAETSGTDTQYF. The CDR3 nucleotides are TGCAGTGCTGAGACTAGCGGCACAGATACGCAGTATTTT.

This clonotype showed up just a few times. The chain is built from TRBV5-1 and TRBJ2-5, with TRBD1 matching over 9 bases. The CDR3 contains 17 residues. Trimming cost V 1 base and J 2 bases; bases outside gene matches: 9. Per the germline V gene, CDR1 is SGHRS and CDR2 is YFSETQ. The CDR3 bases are TGCGCCAGCAGCTTGCGCCCCCGCGGGACAGGGCAAGAGACCCAGTACTTC. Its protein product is CASSLRPRGTGQETQYF.

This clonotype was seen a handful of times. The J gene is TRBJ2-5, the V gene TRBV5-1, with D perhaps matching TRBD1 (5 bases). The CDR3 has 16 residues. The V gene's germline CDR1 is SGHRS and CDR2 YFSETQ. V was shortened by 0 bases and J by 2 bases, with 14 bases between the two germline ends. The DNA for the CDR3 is TGCGCCAGCAGCTTGGTTCCCCAGGGTGGGCAAGAGACCCAGTACTTC. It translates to CASSLVPQGGQETQYF. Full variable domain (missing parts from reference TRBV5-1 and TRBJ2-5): KAGVTQTPRYLIKTRGQQVTLSCSPISGHRSVSWYQQTPGQGLQFLFEYFSETQRNKGNFPGRFSGRQFSNSRSEMNVSTLELGDSALYLCASSLVPQGGQETQYFGPGTRLLVL.

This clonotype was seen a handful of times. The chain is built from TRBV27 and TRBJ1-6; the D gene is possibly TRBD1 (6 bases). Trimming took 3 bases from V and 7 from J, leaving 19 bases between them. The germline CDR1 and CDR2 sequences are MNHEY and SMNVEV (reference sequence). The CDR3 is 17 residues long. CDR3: CASSFIIRGRVNSPLHF. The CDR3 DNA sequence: TGTGCCAGCAGTTTTATTATCCGGGGGCGCGTAAATTCACCCCTCCACTTT.

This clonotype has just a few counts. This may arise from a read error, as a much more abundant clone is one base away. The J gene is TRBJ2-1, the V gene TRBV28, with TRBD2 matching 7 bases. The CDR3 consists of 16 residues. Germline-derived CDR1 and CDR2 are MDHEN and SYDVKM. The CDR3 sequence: CATGGGKWSSYNEQLF. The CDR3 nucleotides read TGTGCCACCGGGGGAGGGAAATGGAGCTCCTACAATGAGCAGCTCTTC.

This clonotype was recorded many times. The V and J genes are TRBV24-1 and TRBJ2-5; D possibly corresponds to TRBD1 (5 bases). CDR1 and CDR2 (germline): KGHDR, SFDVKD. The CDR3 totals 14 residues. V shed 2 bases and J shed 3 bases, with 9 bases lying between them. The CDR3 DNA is TGTGCCACCAGTGATTCAGGACACAAAGAGACCCAGTACTTC. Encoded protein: CATSDSGHKETQYF.

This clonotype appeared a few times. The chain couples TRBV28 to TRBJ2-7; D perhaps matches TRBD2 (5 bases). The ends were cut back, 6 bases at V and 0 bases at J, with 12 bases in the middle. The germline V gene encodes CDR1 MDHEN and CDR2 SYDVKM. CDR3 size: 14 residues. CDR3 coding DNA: TGTGCCAGCAGCATAGGACTTAGCTCCTACGAGCAGTACTTC. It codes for CASSIGLSSYEQYF.

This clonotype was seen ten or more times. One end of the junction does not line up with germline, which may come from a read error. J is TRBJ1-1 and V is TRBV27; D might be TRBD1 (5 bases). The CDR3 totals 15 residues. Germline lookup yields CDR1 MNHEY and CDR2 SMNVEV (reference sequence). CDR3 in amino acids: CAGSLSGQGNTEAFF. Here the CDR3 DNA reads TGTGCCGGCAGTTTATCCGGGCAGGGGAACACTGAAGCTTTCTTT.

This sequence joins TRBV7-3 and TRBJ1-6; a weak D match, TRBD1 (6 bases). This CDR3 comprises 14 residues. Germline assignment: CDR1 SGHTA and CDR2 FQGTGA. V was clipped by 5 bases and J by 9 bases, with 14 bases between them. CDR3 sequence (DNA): TGTGCCAGCAGCACGACAGGTTATGGTTCACCCCTCCACTTT. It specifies CASSTTGYGSPLHF.

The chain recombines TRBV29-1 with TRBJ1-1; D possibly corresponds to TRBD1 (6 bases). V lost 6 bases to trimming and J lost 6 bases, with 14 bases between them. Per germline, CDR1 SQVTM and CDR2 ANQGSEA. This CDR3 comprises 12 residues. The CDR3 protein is CSVAGGRPEAFF. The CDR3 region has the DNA TGCAGCGTCGCCGGGGGCCGTCCTGAAGCTTTCTTT.

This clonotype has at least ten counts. This chain's CDR3 is CATSRGTANSPLHF. The CDR3 coding sequence is TGTGCCACCAGCAGAGGGACGGCTAATTCACCCCTCCACTTT. This chain joins TRBV15 and TRBJ1-6; D uncertain. Germline loops: CDR1 LNHNV, CDR2 YYDKDF (reference sequence). V lost 1 base, J lost 6 bases, and 7 bases lay in between. This CDR3 comprises 14 residues. Drawing the rest from reference TRBV15 and TRBJ1-6, the complete variable domain is DAMVIQNPRYQVTQFGKPVTLSCSQTLNHNVMYWYQQKSSQAPKLLFHYYDKDFNNEADTPDNFQSRRPNTSFCFLDIRSPGLGDTAMYLCATSRGTANSPLHFGNGTRLTVT.

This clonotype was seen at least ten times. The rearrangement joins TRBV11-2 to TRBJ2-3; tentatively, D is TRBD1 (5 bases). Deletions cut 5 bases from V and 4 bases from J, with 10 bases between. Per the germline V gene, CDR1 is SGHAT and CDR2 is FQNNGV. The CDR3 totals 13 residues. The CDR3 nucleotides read TGTGCCAGCAGCACAGGAAGGTCAGATACGCAGTATTTT. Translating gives CASSTGRSDTQYF.

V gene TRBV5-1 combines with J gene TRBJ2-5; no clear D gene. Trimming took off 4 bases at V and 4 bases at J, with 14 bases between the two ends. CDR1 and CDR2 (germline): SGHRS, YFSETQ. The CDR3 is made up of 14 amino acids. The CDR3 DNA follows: TGCGCCAGCAGCGTAGACATAGGTCGAGAGACCCAGTACTTC. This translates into CASSVDIGRETQYF.

The CDR3 nucleotides read TGTGCCAGCAGCTTGGCCGACAGGGCGGTGGCCCAGTACTTC. Protein product: CASSLADRAVAQYF. The J gene is TRBJ2-5, the V gene TRBV5-6; 7 positions agree with TRBD1. Germline lookup yields CDR1 SGHDT and CDR2 YYEEEE. Trimming at V came to 0 bases and at J to 9 bases, leaving 8 bases not matched to a gene. This CDR3 region has 14 residues.

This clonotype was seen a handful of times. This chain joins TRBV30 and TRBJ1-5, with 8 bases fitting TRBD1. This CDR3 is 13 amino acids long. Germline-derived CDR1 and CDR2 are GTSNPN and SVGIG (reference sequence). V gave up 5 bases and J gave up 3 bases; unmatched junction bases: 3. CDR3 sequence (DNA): TGTGCCTGGGGGACAGGAGTCAATCAGCCCCAGCATTTT. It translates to CAWGTGVNQPQHF.

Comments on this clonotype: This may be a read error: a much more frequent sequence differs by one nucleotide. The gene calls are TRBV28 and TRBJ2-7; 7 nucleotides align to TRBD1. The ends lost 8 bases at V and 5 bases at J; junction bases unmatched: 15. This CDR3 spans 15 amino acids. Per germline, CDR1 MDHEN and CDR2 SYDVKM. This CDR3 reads CASGHPGQERDEQYF. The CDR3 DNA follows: TGTGCCAGCGGTCACCCCGGACAGGAACGGGACGAGCAGTACTTC.

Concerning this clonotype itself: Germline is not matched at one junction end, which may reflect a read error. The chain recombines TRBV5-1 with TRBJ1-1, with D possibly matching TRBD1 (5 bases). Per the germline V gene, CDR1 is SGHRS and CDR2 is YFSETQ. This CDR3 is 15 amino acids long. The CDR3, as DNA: TGCGCCAACAGCCTTCGGGGGGTAAGGGACACTGAAGCTTTCTTT. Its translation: CANSLRGVRDTEAFF.

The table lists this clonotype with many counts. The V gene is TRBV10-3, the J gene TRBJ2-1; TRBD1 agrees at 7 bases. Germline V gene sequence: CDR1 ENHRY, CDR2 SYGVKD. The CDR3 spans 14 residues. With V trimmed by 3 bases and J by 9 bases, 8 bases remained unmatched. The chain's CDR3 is CAISEGLPGGEQFF. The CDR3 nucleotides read TGTGCCATCAGTGAAGGTCTCCCAGGGGGTGAGCAGTTCTTC.

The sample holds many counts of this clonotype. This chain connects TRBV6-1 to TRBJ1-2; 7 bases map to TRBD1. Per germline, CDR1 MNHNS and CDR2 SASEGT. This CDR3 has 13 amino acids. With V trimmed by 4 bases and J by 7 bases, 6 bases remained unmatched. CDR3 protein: CASSVRGLGGYTF. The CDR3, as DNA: TGTGCCAGCAGTGTGAGGGGGCTGGGTGGCTACACCTTC.

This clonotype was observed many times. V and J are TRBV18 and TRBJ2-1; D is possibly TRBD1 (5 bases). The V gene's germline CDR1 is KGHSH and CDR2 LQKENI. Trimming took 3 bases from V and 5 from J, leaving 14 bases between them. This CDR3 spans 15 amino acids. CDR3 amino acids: CASSPGQQNHNEQFF. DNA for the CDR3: TGTGCCAGCTCACCTGGACAACAAAACCACAATGAGCAGTTCTTC.

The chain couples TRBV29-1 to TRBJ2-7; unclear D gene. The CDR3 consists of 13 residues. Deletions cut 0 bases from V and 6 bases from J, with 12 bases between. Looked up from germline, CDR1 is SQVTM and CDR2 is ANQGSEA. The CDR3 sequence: CSVEDSSLFEQYF. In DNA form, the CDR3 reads TGCAGCGTTGAAGACAGTTCGTTGTTCGAGCAGTACTTC.